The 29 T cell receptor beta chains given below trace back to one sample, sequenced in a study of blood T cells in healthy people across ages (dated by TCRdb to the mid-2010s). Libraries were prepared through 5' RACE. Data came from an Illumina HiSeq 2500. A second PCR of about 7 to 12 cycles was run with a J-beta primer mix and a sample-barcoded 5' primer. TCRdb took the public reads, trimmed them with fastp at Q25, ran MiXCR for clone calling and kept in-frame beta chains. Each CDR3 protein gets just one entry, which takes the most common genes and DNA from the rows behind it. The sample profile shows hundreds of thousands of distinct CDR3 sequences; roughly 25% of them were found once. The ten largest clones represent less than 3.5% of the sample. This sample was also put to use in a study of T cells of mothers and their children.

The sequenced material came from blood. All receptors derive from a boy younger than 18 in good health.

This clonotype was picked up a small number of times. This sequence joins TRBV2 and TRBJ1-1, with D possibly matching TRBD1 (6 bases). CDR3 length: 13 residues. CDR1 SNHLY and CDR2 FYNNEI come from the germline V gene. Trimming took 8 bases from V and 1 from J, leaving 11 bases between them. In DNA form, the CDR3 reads TGTGCCAGCCGTAACAGGGCGAACACTGAAGCTTTCTTT. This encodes CASRNRANTEAFF.

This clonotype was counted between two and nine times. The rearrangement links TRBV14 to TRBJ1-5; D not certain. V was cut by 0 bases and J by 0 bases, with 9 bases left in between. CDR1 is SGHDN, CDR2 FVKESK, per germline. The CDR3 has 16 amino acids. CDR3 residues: CASSQDDPYSNQPQHF. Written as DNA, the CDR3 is TGTGCCAGCAGCCAAGATGACCCTTATAGCAATCAGCCCCAGCATTTT.

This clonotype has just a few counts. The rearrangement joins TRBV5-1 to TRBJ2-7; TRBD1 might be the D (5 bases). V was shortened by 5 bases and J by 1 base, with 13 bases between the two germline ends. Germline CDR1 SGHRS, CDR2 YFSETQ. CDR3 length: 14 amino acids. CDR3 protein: CASRATAGSYEQYF. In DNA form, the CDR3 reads TGCGCCAGCAGGGCGACAGCAGGTTCCTACGAGCAGTACTTC.

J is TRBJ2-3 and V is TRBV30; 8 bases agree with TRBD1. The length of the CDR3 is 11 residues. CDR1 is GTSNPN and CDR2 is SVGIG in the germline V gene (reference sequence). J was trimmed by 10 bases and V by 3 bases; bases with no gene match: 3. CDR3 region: CAWRDREAQYF. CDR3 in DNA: TGTGCCTGGAGGGACAGGGAAGCGCAGTATTTT.

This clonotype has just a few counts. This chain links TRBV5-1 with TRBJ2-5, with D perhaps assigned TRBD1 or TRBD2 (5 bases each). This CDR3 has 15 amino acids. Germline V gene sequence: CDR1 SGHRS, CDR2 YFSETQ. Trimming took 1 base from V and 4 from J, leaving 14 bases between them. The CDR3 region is CASSLQSEGRETQYF. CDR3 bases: TGCGCCAGCAGCTTGCAATCAGAGGGGCGAGAGACCCAGTACTTC.

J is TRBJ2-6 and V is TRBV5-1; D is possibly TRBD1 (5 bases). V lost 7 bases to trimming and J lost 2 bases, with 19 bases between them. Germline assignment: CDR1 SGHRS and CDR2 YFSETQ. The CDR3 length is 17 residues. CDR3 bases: TGCGCCAGCGGCTCAGGGTCATCTGGGGCTGGGGCCAACGTCCTGACTTTC. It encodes CASGSGSSGAGANVLTF.

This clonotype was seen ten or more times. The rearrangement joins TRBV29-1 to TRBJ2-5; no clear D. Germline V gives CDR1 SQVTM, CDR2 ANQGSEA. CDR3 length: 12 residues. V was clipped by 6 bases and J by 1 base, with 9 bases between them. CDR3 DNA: TGCAGCGTAAGAACTCCCCAAGAGACCCAGTACTTC. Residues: CSVRTPQETQYF.

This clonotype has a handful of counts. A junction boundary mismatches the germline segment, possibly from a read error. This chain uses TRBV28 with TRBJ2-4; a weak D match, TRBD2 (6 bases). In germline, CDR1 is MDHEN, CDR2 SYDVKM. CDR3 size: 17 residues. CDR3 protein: CASSLRKWSLSGNIQHF. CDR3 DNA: TGTGCCAGCAGTTTACGTAAATGGTCTCTTAGCGGCAACATTCAACACTTC. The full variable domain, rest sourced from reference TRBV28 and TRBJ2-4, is DVKVTQSSRYLVKRTGEKVFLECVQDMDHENMFWYRQDPGLGLRLIYFSYDVKMKEKGDIPEGYSVSREKKERFSLILESASTNQTSMYLCASSLRKWSLSGNIQHFGAGTRLSVL.

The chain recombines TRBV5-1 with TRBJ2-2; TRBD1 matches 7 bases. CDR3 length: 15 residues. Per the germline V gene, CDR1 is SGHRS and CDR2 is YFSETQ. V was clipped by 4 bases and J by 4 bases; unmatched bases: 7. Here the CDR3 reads CASSLGQAFTGELFF. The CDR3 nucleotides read TGCGCCAGCAGCCTTGGACAGGCTTTCACCGGGGAGCTGTTTTTT. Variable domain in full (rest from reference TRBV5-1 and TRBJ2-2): KAGVTQTPRYLIKTRGQQVTLSCSPISGHRSVSWYQQTPGQGLQFLFEYFSETQRNKGNFPGRFSGRQFSNSRSEMNVSTLELGDSALYLCASSLGQAFTGELFFGEGSRLTVL.

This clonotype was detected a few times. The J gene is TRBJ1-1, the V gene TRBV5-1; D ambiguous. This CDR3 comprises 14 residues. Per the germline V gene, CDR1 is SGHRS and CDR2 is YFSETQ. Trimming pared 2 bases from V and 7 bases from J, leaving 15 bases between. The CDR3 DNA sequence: TGCGCCAGCAGCTTAAGGGAGGGAAGCGGTGAAGCTTTCTTT. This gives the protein CASSLREGSGEAFF.

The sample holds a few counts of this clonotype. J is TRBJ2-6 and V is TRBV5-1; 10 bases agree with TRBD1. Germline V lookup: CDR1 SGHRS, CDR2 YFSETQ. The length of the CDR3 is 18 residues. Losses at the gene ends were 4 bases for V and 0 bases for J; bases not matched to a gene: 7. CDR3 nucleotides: TGCGCCAGCAGCCTAGACAGGGGGCGTTCCTCTGGGGCCAACGTCCTGACTTTC. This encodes CASSLDRGRSSGANVLTF.

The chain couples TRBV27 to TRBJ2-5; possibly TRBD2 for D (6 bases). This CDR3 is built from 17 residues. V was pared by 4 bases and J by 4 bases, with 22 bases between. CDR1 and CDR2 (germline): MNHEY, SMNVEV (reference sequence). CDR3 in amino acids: CASSSDPGTLRRETQYF. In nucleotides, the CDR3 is TGTGCCAGCAGTTCCGACCCCGGGACTTTACGGCGAGAGACCCAGTACTTC.

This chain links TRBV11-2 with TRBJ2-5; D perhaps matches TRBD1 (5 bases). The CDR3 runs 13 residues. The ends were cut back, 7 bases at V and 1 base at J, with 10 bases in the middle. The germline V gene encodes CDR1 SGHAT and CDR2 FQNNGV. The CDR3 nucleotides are TGTGCCAGCATGCCTAGGGGCCAAGAGACCCAGTACTTC. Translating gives CASMPRGQETQYF.

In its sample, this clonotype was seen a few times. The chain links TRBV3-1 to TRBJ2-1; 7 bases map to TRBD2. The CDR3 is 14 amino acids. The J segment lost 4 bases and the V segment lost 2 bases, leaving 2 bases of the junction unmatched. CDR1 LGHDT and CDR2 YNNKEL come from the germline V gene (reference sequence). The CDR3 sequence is CASSQLAAYNEQFF. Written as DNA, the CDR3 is TGTGCCAGCAGCCAACTAGCGGCTTACAATGAGCAGTTCTTC.

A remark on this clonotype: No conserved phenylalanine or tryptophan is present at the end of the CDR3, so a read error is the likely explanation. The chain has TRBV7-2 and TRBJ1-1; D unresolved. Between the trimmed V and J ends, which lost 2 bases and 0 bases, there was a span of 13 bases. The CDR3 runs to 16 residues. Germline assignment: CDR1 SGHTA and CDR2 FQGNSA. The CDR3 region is CASSLREGRVNTEAFL. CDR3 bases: TGTGCCAGCAGCTTAAGAGAGGGTCGGGTGAACACTGAAGCTTTCCTT.

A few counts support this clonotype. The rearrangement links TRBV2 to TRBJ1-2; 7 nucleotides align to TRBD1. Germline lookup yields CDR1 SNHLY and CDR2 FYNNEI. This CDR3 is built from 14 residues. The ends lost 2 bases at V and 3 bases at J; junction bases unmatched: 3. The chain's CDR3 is CASSEHRGDYGYTF. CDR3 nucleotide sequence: TGTGCCAGCAGTGAACACAGGGGCGACTATGGCTACACCTTC.

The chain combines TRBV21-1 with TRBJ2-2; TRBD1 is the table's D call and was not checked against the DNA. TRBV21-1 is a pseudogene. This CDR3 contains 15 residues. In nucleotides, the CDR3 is TGTGCCAGCAGCAAAAGGGGGCGCCTCCCCGGGGAGCTGTTTTTT. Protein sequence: CASSKRGRLPGELFF.

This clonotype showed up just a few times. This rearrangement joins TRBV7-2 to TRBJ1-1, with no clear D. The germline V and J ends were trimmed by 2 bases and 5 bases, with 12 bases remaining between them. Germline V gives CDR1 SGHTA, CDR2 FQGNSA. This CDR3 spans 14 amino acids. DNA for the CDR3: TGTGCCAGCAGCTTAATGGAGGGAGGAACTGAAGCTTTCTTT. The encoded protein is CASSLMEGGTEAFF.

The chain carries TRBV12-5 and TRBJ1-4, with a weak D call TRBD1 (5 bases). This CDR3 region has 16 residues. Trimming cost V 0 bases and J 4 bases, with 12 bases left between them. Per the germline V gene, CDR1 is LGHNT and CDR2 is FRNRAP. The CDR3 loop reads CASGLVPGPVNEKLFF. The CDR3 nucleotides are TGTGCTAGTGGTTTGGTCCCGGGACCGGTTAATGAAAAACTGTTTTTT.

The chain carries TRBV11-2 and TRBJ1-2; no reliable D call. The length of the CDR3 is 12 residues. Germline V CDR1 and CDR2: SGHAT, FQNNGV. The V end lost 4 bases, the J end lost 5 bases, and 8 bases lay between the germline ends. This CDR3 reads CASSSRWYGYTF. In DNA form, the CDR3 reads TGTGCCAGCAGCTCCCGGTGGTATGGCTACACCTTC.

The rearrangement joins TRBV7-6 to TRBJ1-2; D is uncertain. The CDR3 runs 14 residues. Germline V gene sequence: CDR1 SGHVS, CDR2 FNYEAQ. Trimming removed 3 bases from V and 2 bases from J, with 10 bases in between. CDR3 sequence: CASSFPGANYGYTF. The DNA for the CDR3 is TGTGCCAGCAGCTTCCCGGGAGCAAACTATGGCTACACCTTC.

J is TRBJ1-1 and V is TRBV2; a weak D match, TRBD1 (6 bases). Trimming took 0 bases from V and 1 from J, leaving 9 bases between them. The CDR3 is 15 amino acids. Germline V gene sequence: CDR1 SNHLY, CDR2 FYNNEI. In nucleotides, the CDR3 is TGTGCCAGCAGTGAAGCGGGGGGGCGGAACACTGAAGCTTTCTTT. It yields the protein CASSEAGGRNTEAFF.

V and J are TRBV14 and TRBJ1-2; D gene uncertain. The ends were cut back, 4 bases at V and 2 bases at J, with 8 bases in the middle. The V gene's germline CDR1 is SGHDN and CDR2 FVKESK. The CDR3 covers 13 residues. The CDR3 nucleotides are TGTGCCAGCAGCCCATCCCGGAACTATGGCTACACCTTC. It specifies CASSPSRNYGYTF.

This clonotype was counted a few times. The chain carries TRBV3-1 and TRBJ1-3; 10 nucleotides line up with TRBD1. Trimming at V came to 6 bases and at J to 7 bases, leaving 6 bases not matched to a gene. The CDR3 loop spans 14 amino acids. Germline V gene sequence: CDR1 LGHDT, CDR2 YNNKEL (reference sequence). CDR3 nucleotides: TGTGCCAGCAGTCTCTTGGACAGGGGGAACACCATATATTTT. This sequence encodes CASSLLDRGNTIYF.

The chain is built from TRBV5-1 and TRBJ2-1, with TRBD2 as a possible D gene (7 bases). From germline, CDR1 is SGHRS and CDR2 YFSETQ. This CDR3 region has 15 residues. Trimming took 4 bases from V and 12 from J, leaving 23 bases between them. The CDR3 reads CASSPISGASGTQFF. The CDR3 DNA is TGCGCCAGCAGCCCCATATCGGGGGCGAGCGGGACGCAGTTCTTC. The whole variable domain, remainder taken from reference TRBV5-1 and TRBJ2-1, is KAGVTQTPRYLIKTRGQQVTLSCSPISGHRSVSWYQQTPGQGLQFLFEYFSETQRNKGNFPGRFSGRQFSNSRSEMNVSTLELGDSALYLCASSPISGASGTQFFGPGTRLTVL.

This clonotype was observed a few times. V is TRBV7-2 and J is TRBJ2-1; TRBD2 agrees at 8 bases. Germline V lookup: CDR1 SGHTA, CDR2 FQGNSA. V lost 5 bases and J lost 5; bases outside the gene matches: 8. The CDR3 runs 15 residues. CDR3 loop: CASSHLRGANNEQFF. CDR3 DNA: TGTGCCAGCAGCCATCTGCGGGGGGCAAACAATGAGCAGTTCTTC.

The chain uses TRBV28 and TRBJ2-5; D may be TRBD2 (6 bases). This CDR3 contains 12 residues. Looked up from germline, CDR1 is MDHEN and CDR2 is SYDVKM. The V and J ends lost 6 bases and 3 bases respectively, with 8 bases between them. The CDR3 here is CASRAGKETQYF. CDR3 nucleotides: TGTGCCAGCAGGGCGGGGAAAGAGACCCAGTACTTC. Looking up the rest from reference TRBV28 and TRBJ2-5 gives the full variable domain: DVKVTQSSRYLVKRTGEKVFLECVQDMDHENMFWYRQDPGLGLRLIYFSYDVKMKEKGDIPEGYSVSREKKERFSLILESASTNQTSMYLCASRAGKETQYFGPGTRLLVL.

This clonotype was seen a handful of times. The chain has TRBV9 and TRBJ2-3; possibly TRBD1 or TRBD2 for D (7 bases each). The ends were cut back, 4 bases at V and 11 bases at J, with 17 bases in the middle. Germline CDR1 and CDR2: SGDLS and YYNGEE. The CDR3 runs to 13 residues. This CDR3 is CASSLGRGTEQYF. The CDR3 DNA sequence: TGTGCCAGCAGCCTGGGGAGGGGGACAGAGCAGTATTTT.

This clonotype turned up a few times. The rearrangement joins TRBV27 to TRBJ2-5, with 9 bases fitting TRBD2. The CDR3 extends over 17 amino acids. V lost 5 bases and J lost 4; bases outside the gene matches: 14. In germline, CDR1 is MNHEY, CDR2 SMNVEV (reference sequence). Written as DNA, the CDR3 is TGTGCCAGCAGTCCCCACCGATATAGCGGGAGAGGAGAGACCCAGTACTTC. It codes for CASSPHRYSGRGETQYF.